A single sample is the source of the 2 T cell receptor beta chains below, sequenced in a study of glioma-infiltrating T cells after dendritic cell vaccination. The table came from immunoSEQ multiplex PCR; TCRdb's copy has only in-frame clones and leaves some out. The sample carries about 92,000 clones, 80% to 90% recorded once. Material: blood, obtained before dendritic cell vaccination. The receptors were sampled from a human donor with glioblastoma.

V gene TRBV28 combines with J gene TRBJ2-2; 13 bases align to TRBD2. V shed 5 bases and J 7 bases; nucleotides not matched to a gene: 1. The CDR3 totals 14 residues. Per germline, CDR1 MDHEN and CDR2 SYDVKM. The CDR3 nucleotides are TGTGCCAGCAGTCGGACTAGCGGGAGCGGGGAGCTGTTTTTT. Its protein is CASSRTSGSGELFF.

V and J are TRBV5-1 and TRBJ1-4, with D tentatively TRBD1 (6 bases). The CDR3 has 15 residues. The V and J ends lost 0 bases and 5 bases respectively, with 11 bases between them. Germline V gene lookup returns CDR1 SGHRS and CDR2 YFSETQ. CDR3 protein: CASSLEPGANEKLFF. As DNA, the CDR3 is TGCGCCAGCAGCTTGGAACCAGGGGCCAATGAAAAACTGTTTTTT.